This T cell receptor beta chain was observed in a study of regulatory T cells in long-lasting Graves disease. Study-wide background: Graves' patients who were just diagnosed had used antithyroid drugs for under 3 months.

General study results and limits: The work looked only at peripheral blood and did not look at thyroid tissue.

Specified time point: newly diagnosed GD, antithyroid drugs for less than 3 months. The TCR library was made from RNA that had been extracted from PBMCs in TRIzol. In Xi'an, China, an endocrinology department was the source of patients. The CDR3 runs 13 residues. In germline, CDR1 is MNHNS, CDR2 SASEGT. Trimming removed 0 bases at V and 11 bases at J, with 13 bases between. Sequencing libraries for TCR beta were prepared with iRepertoire HTBI primers and Arm-PCR of CDR3 regions. Using its own MiXCR run on the multiplex PCR reads, TCRdb lists one record per CDR3 protein. Of around 480,000 distinct CDR3 sequences in the sample, around 16% were seen once. This clonotype was picked up many times. Its target is unknown. In addition, the sample was reused for a study of T cells in Graves' hyperthyroidism and ophthalmopathy. That work contributes: First-round RT-PCR targeting the TCR CDR3 was performed with the HTBI primer set.

Source: peripheral blood mononuclear cells (PBMCs), taken at new diagnosis, from a patient treated with antithyroid drugs. This sequence joins TRBV6-1 and TRBJ1-1, with D hard to call. This clonotype was sampled from a man in his forties with Graves disease. CDR3 DNA sequence: TGTGCCAGCAGTGAAGCGCGAGGGTTAGGTGCTTTCTTT. This sequence encodes CASSEARGLGAFF.